Listed below are T cell receptor beta chains from one sample, sequenced in a study of a mutant IDH1 vaccine in newly diagnosed glioma. Data came from immunoSEQ multiplex PCR; TCRdb stores just in-frame clones and leaves some out. The table shows around 82,000 clones, with 82% occurring only once. This material consisted of PBMCs, taken from a glioma patient treated with radiotherapy, temozolomide or both. These receptors originate from a man in his forties with glioma. Some clones in this sample may be carry-over from other donors' samples. Each CDR3 is given with its conserved first and last residue. The D gene is left open where the match is weak. Not every row has a clone size; where given, it reads once, few, many or a size class.

>TRBJ1-5|NA|NA|TRBV5-1
CASSPDGMGNQPQHF
TGCGCCAGCAGCCCGGACGGGATGGGCAATCAGCCCCAGCATTTT
>TRBJ1-4|NA|NA|TRBV2
CASNTLGGTNEKLFF
TGTGCCAGCAACACCCTCGGGGGGACTAATGAAAAACTGTTTTTT
>TRBJ2-7|NA|NA|TRBV6-1
CASSAVTGSEQYF
TGTGCCAGCAGTGCCGTTACCGGATCCGAGCAGTACTTC
>TRBJ2-7|NA|NA|TRBV6-5
CASSPQGYEQYF
TGTGCCAGCAGCCCCCAGGGGTACGAGCAGTACTTC
>TRBJ1-2|NA|TRBD1|TRBV5-8
CASRKPGTGENYGYTF
TGTGCCAGCAGAAAACCCGGGACAGGGGAGAACTATGGCTACACCTTC
>TRBJ2-5|NA|TRBD2|TRBV5-4
CASSLGGGPSQETQYF
TGTGCCAGCAGCTTAGGCGGGGGGCCGTCTCAAGAGACCCAGTACTTC
>TRBJ2-2|NA|TRBD1|TRBV11-2
CASSSQGAANTGELFF
TGTGCCAGCAGCTCCCAGGGGGCAGCGAACACCGGGGAGCTGTTTTTT
>TRBJ1-4|NA|TRBD1|TRBV7-2
CASSLGVQGAREKLFF
TGTGCCAGCAGCTTAGGGGTACAGGGGGCCAGAGAAAAACTGTTTTTT
>TRBJ2-7|NA|NA|TRBV19
CASTSGTTYEQYF
NA
>TRBJ1-4|NA|NA|TRBV29-1
CSGAPGSGEKLFF
TGCAGCGGGGCCCCAGGTTCGGGAGAAAAACTGTTTTTT
>TRBJ1-5|NA|NA|TRBV12-2
CASRLALGQPQHF
TGTGCAAGTCGCTTAGCGCTGGGTCAGCCCCAGCATTTT
>TRBJ2-1|NA|NA|TRBV29-1
CSAIGGVDQFF
TGCAGCGCCATAGGCGGGGTAGATCAGTTCTTC
>TRBJ1-6|NA|NA|TRBV7-8
CASSLDSLFSPLHF
TGTGCCAGCAGCTTAGACTCTTTGTTTTCACCCCTCCACTTT
>TRBJ2-7|once|TRBD1|TRBV5-1
CASSLAGTGVYEQYF
TGCGCCAGCAGCTTGGCCGGGACAGGGGTCTACGAGCAGTACTTC
>TRBJ1-4|NA|NA|TRBV30
CAWKQGPGKLFF
TGTGCCTGGAAACAGGGCCCTGGAAAACTGTTTTTT
>TRBJ1-2|NA|NA|TRBV2
CASSERQSLYGYTF
TGTGCCAGCAGTGAAAGGCAGTCCCTCTATGGCTACACCTTC
>TRBJ2-6|NA|NA|TRBV2
CASSEIGAGANVLTF
TGTGCCAGCAGTGAAATCGGGGCCGGGGCCAACGTCCTGACTTTC
>TRBJ2-2|NA|NA|TRBV2
CASMNTGELFF
TGTGCCAGCATGAACACCGGGGAGCTGTTTTTT
>TRBJ2-3|NA|NA|TRBV6-5
CASSYSMGSDTQYF
TGTGCCAGCAGTTACTCGATGGGGTCCGATACGCAGTATTTT
>TRBJ1-1|NA|NA|TRBV1
CTSSPGEGDEAFF
TGCACCAGCAGCCCTGGGGAGGGGGATGAAGCTTTCTTT
>TRBJ1-4|once|TRBD1|TRBV6-6
CASRPQGAGEKLFF
TGTGCCAGCAGGCCACAGGGGGCGGGCGAAAAACTGTTTTTT
>TRBJ1-2|NA|NA|TRBV19
CASPQPGPLRGYTF
TGTGCCAGCCCTCAACCGGGCCCACTAAGGGGCTACACCTTC
>TRBJ1-5|NA|NA|TRBV2
CARGPIRGQPQHF
TGTGCCAGAGGGCCCATCCGCGGCCAGCCCCAGCATTTT
>TRBJ2-6|NA|TRBD1|TRBV5-1
CASSLALGTATSGANVLTF
TGCGCCAGCAGCTTGGCTCTAGGGACAGCCACTTCTGGGGCCAACGTCCTGACTTTC
>TRBJ1-6|NA|TRBD1|TRBV6-5
CASSGKQGFNSPLHF
TGTGCCAGCAGTGGTAAACAGGGGTTTAATTCACCCCTCCACTTT
>TRBJ1-2|NA|NA|TRBV6-5
CASTPGGPDPGYTF
TGTGCCAGCACCCCCGGGGGACCCGACCCCGGCTACACCTTC
>TRBJ1-1|NA|TRBD1|TRBV6-6
CASRSIGQAATEAFF
TGTGCCAGCAGGAGTATAGGACAGGCCGCCACTGAAGCTTTCTTT
>TRBJ2-7|NA|NA|TRBV23-1
CASSQSAREGYLCYEQYF
TGCGCCAGCAGTCAATCAGCGCGTGAAGGGTACCTCTGCTACGAGCAGTACTTC
>TRBJ1-1|once|TRBD1|TRBV4-1
CASSQDRARFLNTEAFF
TGCGCCAGCAGCCAGGACAGGGCAAGATTTTTGAACACTGAAGCTTTCTTT
>TRBJ1-5|NA|TRBD1|TRBV18
CASSPSRTGADQPQHF
TGTGCCAGCTCACCTTCCCGGACAGGGGCCGATCAGCCCCAGCATTTT
>TRBJ2-2|NA|NA|TRBV7-9
CASSLSGAGELFF
TGTGCCAGCAGCTTATCCGGGGCTGGGGAGCTGTTTTTT
>TRBJ2-7|NA|NA|TRBV7-2
CASSATSREQYF
TGTGCCAGCAGCGCGACCTCGAGGGAGCAGTACTTC
>TRBJ2-3|NA|TRBD1|TRBV9
CASSPRAPQPGQSTDTQYF
TGTGCCAGCAGCCCACGGGCCCCCCAGCCGGGACAGAGCACAGATACGCAGTATTTT
>TRBJ1-1|NA|TRBD1|TRBV6-1
CASSEGNRGAFF
TGTGCCAGCAGTGAAGGGAACAGGGGAGCTTTCTTT
>TRBJ2-1|NA|NA|TRBV7-9
CASSGLARVEQFF
TGTGCCAGCAGCGGGCTGGCCCGGGTTGAGCAGTTCTTC
>TRBJ2-5|NA|NA|TRBV2
CASSEGYDQYF
TGTGCCAGCAGTGAAGGGTATGACCAGTACTTC
>TRBJ1-1|NA|NA|TRBV6-5
CASMGGRLDTEAFF
TGTGCCAGCATGGGGGGGCGCCTGGACACTGAAGCTTTCTTT
>TRBJ2-7|NA|NA|TRBV5-6
CASSSAGASYEQYF
TGTGCCAGCAGCTCCGCCGGGGCCTCTTACGAGCAGTACTTC
>TRBJ1-4|NA|NA|TRBV7-6
CASSLGALPGEKLFF
TGTGCCAGCAGCTTGGGGGCGTTACCGGGAGAAAAACTGTTTTTT
>TRBJ1-2|NA|NA|TRBV4-1
CASSQSGNYGYTF
TGCGCCAGCAGCCAAAGTGGTAACTATGGCTACACCTTC
>TRBJ1-2|NA|NA|TRBV29-1
CSVDRVRGYTF
TGCAGCGTTGACAGGGTAAGAGGCTACACCTTC
>TRBJ1-1|NA|NA|TRBV19
CASSARTANTEAFF
TGTGCCAGTAGTGCCCGGACCGCGAACACTGAAGCTTTCTTT
>TRBJ2-2|NA|NA|TRBV7-8
CASSLTASISGELFF
TGTGCCAGCAGCCTTACCGCTAGCATCTCCGGGGAGCTGTTTTTT
>TRBJ2-1|NA|NA|TRBV6-1
CASSEKGRGHNEQFF
TGTGCCAGCAGTGAAAAGGGCAGGGGCCACAATGAGCAGTTCTTC
>TRBJ1-2|NA|NA|TRBV6-4
CARVGGYTF
TGTGCCCGGGTGGGGGGCTACACCTTC
>TRBJ2-2|NA|TRBD2|TRBV7-8
CASSSKQAGVTGELFF
TGTGCCAGCAGCTCCAAACAGGCGGGGGTGACCGGGGAGCTGTTTTTT
>TRBJ1-5|NA|NA|TRBV30
CAWNLAGANQPQHF
TGTGCCTGGAATCTAGCAGGGGCGAATCAGCCCCAGCATTTT
>TRBJ1-2|NA|NA|TRBV2
CASSEAWAAPGYTF
TGTGCCAGCAGTGAAGCGTGGGCGGCTCCGGGCTACACCTTC
>TRBJ2-2|NA|NA|TRBV10-3
CAISPGLVNTGELFF
TGTGCCATCAGTCCGGGACTTGTGAACACCGGGGAGCTGTTTTTT
>TRBJ1-5|NA|TRBD1|TRBV6-5
CASSGTANSNQPQHF
TGTGCCAGCAGCGGGACAGCAAATAGCAATCAGCCCCAGCATTTT